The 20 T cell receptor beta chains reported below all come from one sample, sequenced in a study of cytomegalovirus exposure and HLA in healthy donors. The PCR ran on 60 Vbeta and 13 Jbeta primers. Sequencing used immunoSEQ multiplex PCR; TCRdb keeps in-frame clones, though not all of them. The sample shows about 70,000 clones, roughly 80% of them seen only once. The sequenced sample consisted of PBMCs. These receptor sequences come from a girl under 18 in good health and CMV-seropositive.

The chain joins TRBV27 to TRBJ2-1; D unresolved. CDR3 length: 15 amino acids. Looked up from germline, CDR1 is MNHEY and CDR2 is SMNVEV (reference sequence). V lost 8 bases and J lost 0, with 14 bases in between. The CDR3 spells CASRPNRYSYNEQFF. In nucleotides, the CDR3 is TGTGCCAGCCGCCCTAACCGTTACTCCTACAATGAGCAGTTCTTC.

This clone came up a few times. The CDR3 DNA sequence: TGTGCCAGCAGTCCGAAGTCCCTCCGGGATGAAAAACTGTTTTTT. Its translation is CASSPKSLRDEKLFF. The chain uses TRBV6-5 and TRBJ1-4; D call uncertain. The CDR3 has 15 amino acids. The germline CDR1 and CDR2 sequences are MNHEY and SVGAGI. V dropped 5 bases and J dropped 6 bases, with 16 bases sitting between them.

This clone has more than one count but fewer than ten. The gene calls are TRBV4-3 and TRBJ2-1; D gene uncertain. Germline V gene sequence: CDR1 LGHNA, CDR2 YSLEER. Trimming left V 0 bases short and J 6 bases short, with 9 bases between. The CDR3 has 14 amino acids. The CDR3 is CASSQDRAVNEQFF. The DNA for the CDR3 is TGCGCCAGCAGCCAAGATCGAGCCGTCAATGAGCAGTTCTTC.

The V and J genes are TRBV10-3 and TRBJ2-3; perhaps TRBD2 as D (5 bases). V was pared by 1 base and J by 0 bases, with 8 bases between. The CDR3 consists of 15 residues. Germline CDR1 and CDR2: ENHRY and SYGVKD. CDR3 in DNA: TGTGCCATCAGTGAGTGGCGGACTAGCACAGATACGCAGTATTTT. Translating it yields CAISEWRTSTDTQYF.

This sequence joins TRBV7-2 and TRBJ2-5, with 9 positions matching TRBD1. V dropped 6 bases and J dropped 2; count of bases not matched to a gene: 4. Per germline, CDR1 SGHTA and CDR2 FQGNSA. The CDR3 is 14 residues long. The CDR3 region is CASRSTGGQETQYF. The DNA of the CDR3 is TGTGCCAGCAGGTCGACAGGGGGACAAGAGACCCAGTACTTC.

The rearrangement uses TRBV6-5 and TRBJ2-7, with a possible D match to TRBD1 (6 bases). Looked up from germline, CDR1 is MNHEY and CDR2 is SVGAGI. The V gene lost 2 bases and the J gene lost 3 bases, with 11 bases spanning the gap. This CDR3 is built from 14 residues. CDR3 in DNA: TGTGCCAGCAGTTACCAGGGGACACACTACGAGCAGTACTTC. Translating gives CASSYQGTHYEQYF.

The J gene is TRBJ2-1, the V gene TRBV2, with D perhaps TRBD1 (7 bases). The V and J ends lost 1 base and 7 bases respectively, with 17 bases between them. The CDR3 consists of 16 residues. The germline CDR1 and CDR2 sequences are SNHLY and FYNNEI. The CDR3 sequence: CASSEVEGAGLNEQFF. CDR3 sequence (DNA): TGTGCCAGCAGTGAAGTCGAGGGGGCGGGGCTGAATGAGCAGTTCTTC.

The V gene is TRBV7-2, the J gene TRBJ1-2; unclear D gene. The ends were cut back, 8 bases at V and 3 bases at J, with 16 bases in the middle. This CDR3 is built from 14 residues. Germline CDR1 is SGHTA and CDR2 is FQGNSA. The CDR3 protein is CASRSGVADYGYTF. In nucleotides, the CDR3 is TGTGCCAGCCGGTCCGGAGTGGCGGACTATGGCTACACCTTC.

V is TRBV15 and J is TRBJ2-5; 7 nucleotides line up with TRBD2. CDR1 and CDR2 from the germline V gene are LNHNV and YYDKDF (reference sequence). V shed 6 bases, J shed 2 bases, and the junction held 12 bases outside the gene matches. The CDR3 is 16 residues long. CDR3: CATRLDSGPLQETQYF. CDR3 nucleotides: TGTGCCACCAGGTTGGATAGCGGGCCACTACAAGAGACCCAGTACTTC.

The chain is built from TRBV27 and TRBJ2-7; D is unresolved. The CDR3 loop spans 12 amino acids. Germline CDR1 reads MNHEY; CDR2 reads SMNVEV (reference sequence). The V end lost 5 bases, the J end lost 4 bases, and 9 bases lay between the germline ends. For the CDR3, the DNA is TGTGCCAGCAGTACTAACGGTTACGAGCAGTACTTC. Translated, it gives CASSTNGYEQYF.

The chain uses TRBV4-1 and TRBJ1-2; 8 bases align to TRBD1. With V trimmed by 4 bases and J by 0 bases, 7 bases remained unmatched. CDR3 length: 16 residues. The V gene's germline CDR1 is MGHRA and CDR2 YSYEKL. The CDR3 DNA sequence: TGCGCCAGCAGCCGACGACAGGGGACAGCTAACTATGGCTACACCTTC. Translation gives CASSRRQGTANYGYTF.

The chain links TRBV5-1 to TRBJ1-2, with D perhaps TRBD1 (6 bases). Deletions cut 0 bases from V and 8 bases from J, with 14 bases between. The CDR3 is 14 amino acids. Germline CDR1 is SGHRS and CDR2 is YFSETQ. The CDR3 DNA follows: TGCGCCAGCAGCTTGGAGGGCAGGGGAACGGGCTACACCTTC. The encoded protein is CASSLEGRGTGYTF.

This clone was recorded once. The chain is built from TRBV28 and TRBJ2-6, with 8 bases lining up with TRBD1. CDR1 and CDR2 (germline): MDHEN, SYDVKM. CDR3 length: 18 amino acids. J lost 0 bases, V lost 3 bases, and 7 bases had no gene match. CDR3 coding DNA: TGTGCCAGCAGTTTTCGCGGGACAGGTTTCTCTGGGGCCAACGTCCTGACTTTC. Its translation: CASSFRGTGFSGANVLTF.

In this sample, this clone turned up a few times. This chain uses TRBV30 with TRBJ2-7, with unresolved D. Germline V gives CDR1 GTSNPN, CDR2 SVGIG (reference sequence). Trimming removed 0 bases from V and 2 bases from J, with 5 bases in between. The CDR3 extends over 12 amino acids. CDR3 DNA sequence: TGTGCCTGGAGTGTCAGGACCTACGAGCAGTACTTC. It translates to CAWSVRTYEQYF.

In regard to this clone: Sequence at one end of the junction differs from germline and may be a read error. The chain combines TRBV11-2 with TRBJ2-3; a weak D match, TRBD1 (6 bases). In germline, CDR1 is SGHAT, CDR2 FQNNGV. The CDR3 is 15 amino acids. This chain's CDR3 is CASSVEWTDTDTQYF. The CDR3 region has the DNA TGTGCCAGCAGCGTAGAATGGACAGACACAGATACGCAGTATTTT. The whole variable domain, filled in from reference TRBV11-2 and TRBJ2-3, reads EAGVAQSPRYKIIEKRQSVAFWCNPISGHATLYWYQQILGQGPKLLIQFQNNGVVDDSQLPKDRFSAERLKGVDSTLKIQPAKLEDSAVYLCASSVEWTDTDTQYFGPGTRLTVL.

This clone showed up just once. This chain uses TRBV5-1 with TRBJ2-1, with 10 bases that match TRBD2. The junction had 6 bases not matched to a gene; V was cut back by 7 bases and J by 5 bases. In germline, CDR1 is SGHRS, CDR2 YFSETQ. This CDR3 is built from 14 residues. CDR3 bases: TGCGCCAGCGCTAGTAGCGGGAGGCACAATGAGCAGTTCTTC. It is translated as CASASSGRHNEQFF.

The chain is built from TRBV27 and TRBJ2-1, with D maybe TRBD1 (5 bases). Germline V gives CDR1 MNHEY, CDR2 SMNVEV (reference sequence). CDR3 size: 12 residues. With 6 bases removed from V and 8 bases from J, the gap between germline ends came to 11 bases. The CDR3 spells CASRSLGDEQFF. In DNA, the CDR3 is TGTGCCAGCAGATCCCTAGGGGATGAGCAGTTCTTC.

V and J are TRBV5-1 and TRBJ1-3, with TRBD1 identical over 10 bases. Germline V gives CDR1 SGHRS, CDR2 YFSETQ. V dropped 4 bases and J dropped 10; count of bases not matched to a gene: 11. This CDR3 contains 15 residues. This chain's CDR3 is CASSRLTGGERTIYF. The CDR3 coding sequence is TGCGCCAGCAGCCGATTGACAGGGGGCGAGAGGACCATATATTTT.

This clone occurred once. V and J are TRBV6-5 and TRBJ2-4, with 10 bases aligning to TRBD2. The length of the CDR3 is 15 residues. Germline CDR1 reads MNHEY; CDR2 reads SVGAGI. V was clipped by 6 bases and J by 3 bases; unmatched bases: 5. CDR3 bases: TGTGCCAGCAGGCGTCTAGCGGGGGTCAAAAACATTCAGTACTTC. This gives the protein CASRRLAGVKNIQYF.

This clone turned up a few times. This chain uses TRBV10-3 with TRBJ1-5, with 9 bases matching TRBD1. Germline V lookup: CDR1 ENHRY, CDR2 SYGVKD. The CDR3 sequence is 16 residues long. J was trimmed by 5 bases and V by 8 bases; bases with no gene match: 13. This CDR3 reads CAIQDRGIYLHQPQHF. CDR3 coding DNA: TGTGCCATCCAAGACAGGGGGATATACCTACATCAGCCCCAGCATTTT.